Sequencing of this T cell receptor beta chain was carried out in a study of hypomethylating agent response in myelodysplastic syndrome. Study summary: Donors were myelodysplastic syndrome patients: 2 female, roughly 9 male.

This clone was observed a single time. Libraries were prepared by immunoSEQ multiplex PCR; TCRdb keeps only in-frame clonotypes and omits some of them. The table lists 5,000 to 6,000 clones, roughly 87% of them singletons. Germline V lookup: CDR1 MDHEN, CDR2 SYDVKM. The CDR3 spans 10 residues. Trimming left V 11 bases short and J 4 bases short, with 9 bases between. The chain recombines TRBV28 with TRBJ2-7; no definite D call. The origin of this receptor is a human donor with myelodysplastic syndrome. The input for sequencing was bone marrow, taken before or after starting hypomethylating agent treatment for myelodysplastic syndrome (not recorded which). Here the CDR3 reads CAVGPYEQYV. The CDR3 DNA follows: TGTGCCGTCGGCCCTTACGAGCAGTACGTC.